This TCR beta chain was recorded in a study of post-analysis software for immune sequencing data. Study-level points and caveats: Compared with controls, patients had more of about 5 TRBV segments, including TRBV5-6, TRBV5-1 and TRBV20-1.

The authors incorporated unique molecular identifiers into the TCR beta cDNA libraries. A population of roughly 0.95 to 10 million T cells gave rise to roughly 500,000 cDNA molecules. TCRdb re-analysed the PCR reads in MiXCR, keeping a single row per CDR3 protein. The sample lists about 540,000 distinct CDR3 sequences, around 31% occurring once. There are a few counts of this clonotype. Its specificity is unknown. The length of the CDR3 is 14 residues. Looked up from germline, CDR1 is SGHVS and CDR2 is FNYEAQ. V was trimmed by 1 base and J by 9 bases, leaving 13 bases between them. This receptor was taken from a girl under 18 with multiple sclerosis. This chain joins TRBV7-6 and TRBJ2-1; D possibly corresponds to TRBD2 (5 bases). Sequences were obtained from blood. The CDR3 coding sequence is TGTGCCAGCAGCTTAGACCTACTAGTTGGTGAGCAGTTCTTC. Translated, it gives CASSLDLLVGEQFF.